These T cell receptor beta chains were read from a single sample in a study of CD4 T cells in relation to SARS-CoV-2 and coronaviruses. These receptors' antigens are unknown. Profiling relied on immunoSEQ multiplex PCR, and the TCRdb table lists in-frame clones only, not all of them. The data contain about 12,000 clones, roughly 71% of them singletons. Sample: CD4+ T cells from PBMCs, cultured in vitro. The source of these receptors is a human donor in good health. Each CDR3 is given without its conserved first and last residue. Each record gives: V gene, CDR3 protein.

>TRBV27
ASSPRDRSNYGYT
>TRBV3-1/TRBV3-2
ASSRLEGEQY
>TRBV2
ASSEDRVASNEQF
>TRBV5-1
ASSLEGANLYNEQF
>TRBV7-9
ASSRFRDADLLNSPLH
>TRBV2
ASKGQGGQPQH
>TRBV15
ATSRDRRQGVRSYGYT
>TRBV6-2/TRBV6-3
ASSYSQKQY
>TRBV19
ASSMYSGANVLT
>TRBV19
ASSQGSNEKLF
>TRBV3-1/TRBV3-2
ASSQGHSGNTIY
>TRBV5-1
ASGPDYFANGYT
>TRBV24-1
ATVAGTEDTQY
>TRBV10-3
AISKGGEHSYEQY
>TRBV18
ASSPVQGSYETQY
>TRBV7-9
ASSLVGQGARVQPQH
>TRBV5-4
ASSLDWDSPLH
>TRBV28
ASRLQGVEKLF
>TRBV10-1
ASSDGAYGELF
>TRBV11-2
ASRGLAASYEQY
>TRBV5-5
ASSSDFYGYT
>TRBV19
ASNDRGGEKLF
>TRBV20-1
SAMVDTQY
>TRBV5-4
ASSLRSGLQY
>TRBV18
ASAPGVRQETQY
>TRBV19
ASSTGAGATEAF
>TRBV11-3
ASSQGGNTEAF
>TRBV6-5
ASRIGGVVEQY
>TRBV11-2
ASSLGLANYEQY
>TRBV30
AWSVQGDYGYT
>TRBV6-5
ASSPRQGGGYEQY
>TRBV19
ASSLRQVWGVEQF
>TRBV19
ATGTYNSPLH
>TRBV6-1
ASSDRGHQYEKLF
>TRBV19
ATRQGPLYGYT
>TRBV13
ASSLAGGPNEQF
>TRBV18
ASSPGLGPQREQY
>TRBV5-6
ASSLDLGGPNTGELF
>TRBV6-1
ASSEVWADYGYT
>TRBV6-5
ASSPQGWDEQF
>TRBV19
ASSRQGESYEQY
>TRBV6-5
ASSSPGQYEQY
>TRBV2
ASSEDVQDYQPQH
>TRBV30
AWSSDHYQEQF
>TRBV7-9
ASKTPQGTNTEAF
>TRBV19
ASSISSGNYNEQF
>TRBV7-3
ASSLDLSTGELF
>TRBV6-5
ASSLTASNQPQH
>TRBV7-9
ASSLRTGAGFYEQY
>TRBV10-3
AIKAQTVDNSPLH
>TRBV20-1
SARGDYGYT
>TRBV15
ATSREQGTMNTEAF
>TRBV4-2
ASSQEIARISEQF
>TRBV24-1
ATSDGQGSSPLH
>TRBV2
ASSEWEVALKGEAF
>TRBV9
ASTLTRTSTDTQY